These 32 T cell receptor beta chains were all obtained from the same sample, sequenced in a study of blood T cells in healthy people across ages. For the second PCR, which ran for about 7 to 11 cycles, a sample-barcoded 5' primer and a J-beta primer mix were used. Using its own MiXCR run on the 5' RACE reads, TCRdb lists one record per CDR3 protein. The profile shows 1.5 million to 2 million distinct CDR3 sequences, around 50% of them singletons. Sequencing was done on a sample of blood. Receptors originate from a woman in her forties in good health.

CDR3 sequence: CASSLAGGAGNTIYF. CDR3 in DNA: TGTGCCAGCAGCTTGGCCGGGGGGGCTGGAAACACCATATATTTT. This chain connects TRBV7-2 to TRBJ1-3, with D possibly matching TRBD1 (5 bases). From germline, CDR1 is SGHTA and CDR2 FQGNSA. Trimming pared 3 bases from V and 2 bases from J, leaving 11 bases between. This CDR3 spans 15 amino acids.

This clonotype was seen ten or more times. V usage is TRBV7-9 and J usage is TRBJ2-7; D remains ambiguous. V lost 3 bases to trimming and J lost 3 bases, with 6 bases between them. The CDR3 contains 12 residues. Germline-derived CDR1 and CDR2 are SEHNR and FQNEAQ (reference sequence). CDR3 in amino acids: CASSLTLYEQYF. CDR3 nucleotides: TGTGCCAGCAGCTTGACGCTCTACGAGCAGTACTTC.

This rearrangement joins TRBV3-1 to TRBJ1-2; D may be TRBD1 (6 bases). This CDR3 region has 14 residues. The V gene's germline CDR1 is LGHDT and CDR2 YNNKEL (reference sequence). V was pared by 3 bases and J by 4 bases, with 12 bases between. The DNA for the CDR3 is TGTGCCAGCAGCCACATGGACAGATCCTATGGCTACACCTTC. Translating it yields CASSHMDRSYGYTF.

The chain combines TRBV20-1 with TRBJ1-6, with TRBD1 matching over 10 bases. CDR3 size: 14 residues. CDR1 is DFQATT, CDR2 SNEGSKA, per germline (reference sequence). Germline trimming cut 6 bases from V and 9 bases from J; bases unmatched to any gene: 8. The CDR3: CSASGQGRTSPLHF. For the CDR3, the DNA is TGCAGTGCCTCGGGACAGGGGAGGACTTCACCCCTCCACTTT.

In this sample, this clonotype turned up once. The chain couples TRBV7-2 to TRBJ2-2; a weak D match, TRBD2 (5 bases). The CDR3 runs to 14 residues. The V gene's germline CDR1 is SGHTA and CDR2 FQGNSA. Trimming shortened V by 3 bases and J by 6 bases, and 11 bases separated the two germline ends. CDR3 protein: CASSFSRGSGELFF. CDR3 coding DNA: TGTGCCAGCAGCTTTTCCCGAGGGTCCGGGGAGCTGTTTTTT.

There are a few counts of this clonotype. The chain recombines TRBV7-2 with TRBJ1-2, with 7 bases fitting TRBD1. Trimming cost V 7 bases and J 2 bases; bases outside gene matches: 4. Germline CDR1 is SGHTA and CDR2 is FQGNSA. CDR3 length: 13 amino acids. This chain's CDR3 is CASTQDRNYGYTF. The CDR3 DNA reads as TGTGCCAGCACCCAGGACAGGAACTATGGCTACACCTTC.

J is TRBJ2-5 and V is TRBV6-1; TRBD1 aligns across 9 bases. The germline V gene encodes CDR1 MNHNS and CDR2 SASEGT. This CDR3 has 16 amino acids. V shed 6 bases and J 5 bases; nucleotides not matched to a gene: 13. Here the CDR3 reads CASRGRGQGMGETQYF. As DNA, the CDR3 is TGTGCCAGCAGGGGGAGAGGACAGGGGATGGGGGAGACCCAGTACTTC.

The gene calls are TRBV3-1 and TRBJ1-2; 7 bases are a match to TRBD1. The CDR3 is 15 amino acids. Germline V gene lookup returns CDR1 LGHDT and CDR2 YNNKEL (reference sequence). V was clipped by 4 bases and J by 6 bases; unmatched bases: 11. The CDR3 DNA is TGTGCCAGCAGCCCCGCCGGGCAGGGGGTGGATGGCTACACCTTC. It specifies CASSPAGQGVDGYTF.

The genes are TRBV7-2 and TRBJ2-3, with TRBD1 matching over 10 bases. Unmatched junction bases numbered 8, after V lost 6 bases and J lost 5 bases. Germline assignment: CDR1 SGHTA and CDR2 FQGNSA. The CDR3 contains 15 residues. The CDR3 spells CASRPDRGLKDTQYF. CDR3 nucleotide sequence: TGTGCCAGCAGACCAGACAGGGGGCTTAAAGATACGCAGTATTTT.

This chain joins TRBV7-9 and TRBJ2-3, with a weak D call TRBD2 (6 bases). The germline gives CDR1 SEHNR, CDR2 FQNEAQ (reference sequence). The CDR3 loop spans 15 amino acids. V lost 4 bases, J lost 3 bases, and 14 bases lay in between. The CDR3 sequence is CASSSAIGTTDTQYF. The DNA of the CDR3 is TGTGCCAGCAGCTCCGCCATCGGGACTACAGATACGCAGTATTTT.

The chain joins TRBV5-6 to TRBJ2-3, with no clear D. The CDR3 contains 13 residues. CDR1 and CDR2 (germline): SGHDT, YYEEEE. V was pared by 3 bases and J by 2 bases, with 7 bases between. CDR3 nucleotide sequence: TGTGCCAGCAGCTGGACGAACACAGATACGCAGTATTTT. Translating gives CASSWTNTDTQYF.

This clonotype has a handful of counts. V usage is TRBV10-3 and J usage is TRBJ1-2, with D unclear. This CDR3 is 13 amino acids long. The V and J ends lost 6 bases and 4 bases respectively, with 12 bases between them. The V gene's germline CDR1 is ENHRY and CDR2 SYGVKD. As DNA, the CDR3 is TGTGCCATCAGCTTATTCACGACCTATGGCTACACCTTC. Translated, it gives CAISLFTTYGYTF.

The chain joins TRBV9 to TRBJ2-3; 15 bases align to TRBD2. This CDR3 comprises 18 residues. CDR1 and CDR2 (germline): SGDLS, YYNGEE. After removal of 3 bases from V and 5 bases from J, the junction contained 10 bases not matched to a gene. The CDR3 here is CASSGTGTSGGSRDTQYF. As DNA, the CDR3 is TGTGCCAGCAGCGGAACCGGGACTAGCGGGGGGTCTCGAGATACGCAGTATTTT.

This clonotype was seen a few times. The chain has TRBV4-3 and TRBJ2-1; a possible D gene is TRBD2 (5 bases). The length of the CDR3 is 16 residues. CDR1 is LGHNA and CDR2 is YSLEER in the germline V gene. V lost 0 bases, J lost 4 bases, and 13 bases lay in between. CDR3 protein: CASSQDRGQAYNEQFF. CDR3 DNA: TGCGCCAGCAGCCAAGATAGAGGGCAGGCGTACAATGAGCAGTTCTTC.

CDR3 coding DNA: TGTGCCAGCACCAGGGGACGGTGGAACTATGGCTACACCTTC. Its protein is CASTRGRWNYGYTF. The chain combines TRBV6-2 or TRBV6-3 with TRBJ1-2, with a weak D call TRBD1 (6 bases). The length of the CDR3 is 14 residues. Trimming left V 7 bases short and J 2 bases short, with 14 bases between. CDR1 is MNHEY, CDR2 SVGEGT, per germline.

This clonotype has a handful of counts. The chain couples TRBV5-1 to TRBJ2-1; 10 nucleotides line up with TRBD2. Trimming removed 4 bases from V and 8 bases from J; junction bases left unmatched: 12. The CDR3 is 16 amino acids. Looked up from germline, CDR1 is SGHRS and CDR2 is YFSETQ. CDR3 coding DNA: TGCGCCAGCAGCCAAAGCGGGGGGGCCGAATTCTATGAGCAGTTCTTC. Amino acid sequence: CASSQSGGAEFYEQFF.

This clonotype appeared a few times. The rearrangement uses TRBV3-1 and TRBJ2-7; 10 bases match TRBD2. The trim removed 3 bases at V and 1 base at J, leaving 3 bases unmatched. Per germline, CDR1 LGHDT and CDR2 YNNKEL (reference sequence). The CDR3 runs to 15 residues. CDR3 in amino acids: CASSQIAGGSYEQYF. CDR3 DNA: TGTGCCAGCAGCCAGATAGCGGGGGGATCCTACGAGCAGTACTTC.

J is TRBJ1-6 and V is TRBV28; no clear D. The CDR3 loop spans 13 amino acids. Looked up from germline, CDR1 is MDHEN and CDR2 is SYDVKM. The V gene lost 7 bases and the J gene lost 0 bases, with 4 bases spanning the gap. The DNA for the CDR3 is TGTGCCAGCACTGGCTCCTATAATTCACCCCTCCACTTT. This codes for CASTGSYNSPLHF.

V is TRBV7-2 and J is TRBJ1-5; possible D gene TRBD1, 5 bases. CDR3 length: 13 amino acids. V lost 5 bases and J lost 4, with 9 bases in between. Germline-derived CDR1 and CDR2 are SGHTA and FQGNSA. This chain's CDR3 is CASSKGDNQPQHF. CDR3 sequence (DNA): TGTGCCAGCAGCAAAGGGGATAATCAGCCCCAGCATTTT.

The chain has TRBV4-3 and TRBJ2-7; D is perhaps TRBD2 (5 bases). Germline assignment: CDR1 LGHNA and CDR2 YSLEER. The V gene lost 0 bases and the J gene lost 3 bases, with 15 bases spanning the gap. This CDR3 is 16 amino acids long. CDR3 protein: CASSQDPQEEDYEQYF. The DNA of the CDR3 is TGCGCCAGCAGCCAAGATCCCCAAGAGGAGGACTACGAGCAGTACTTC.

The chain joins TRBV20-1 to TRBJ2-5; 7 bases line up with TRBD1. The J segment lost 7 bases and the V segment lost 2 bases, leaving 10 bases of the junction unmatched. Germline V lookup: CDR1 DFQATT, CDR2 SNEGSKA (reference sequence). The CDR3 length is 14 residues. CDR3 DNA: TGCAGTGCTAGACCAGGGACAGCTCAGGGGACCCAGTACTTC. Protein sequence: CSARPGTAQGTQYF.

The CDR3 loop is CSVEDGGLAASTDTQYF. The CDR3 DNA is TGCAGCGTTGAAGATGGAGGACTAGCGGCTAGCACAGATACGCAGTATTTT. The chain couples TRBV29-1 to TRBJ2-3, with TRBD2 matching over 10 bases. V lost 0 bases, J lost 0 bases, and 6 bases stayed unmatched. This CDR3 spans 17 amino acids. CDR1 is SQVTM and CDR2 is ANQGSEA in the germline V gene.

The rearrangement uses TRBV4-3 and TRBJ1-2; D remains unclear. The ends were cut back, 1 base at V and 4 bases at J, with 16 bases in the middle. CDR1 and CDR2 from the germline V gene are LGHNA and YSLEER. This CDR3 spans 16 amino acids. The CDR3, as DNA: TGCGCCAGCAGCCAAGTTAACCGGCTGAGTCGCTATGGCTACACCTTC. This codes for CASSQVNRLSRYGYTF.

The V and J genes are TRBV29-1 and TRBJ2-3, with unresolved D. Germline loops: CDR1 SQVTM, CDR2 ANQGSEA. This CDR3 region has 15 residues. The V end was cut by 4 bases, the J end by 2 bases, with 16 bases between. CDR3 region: CSVGSQRKPTDTQYF. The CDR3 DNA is TGCAGCGTTGGTTCGCAGCGCAAACCCACAGATACGCAGTATTTT.

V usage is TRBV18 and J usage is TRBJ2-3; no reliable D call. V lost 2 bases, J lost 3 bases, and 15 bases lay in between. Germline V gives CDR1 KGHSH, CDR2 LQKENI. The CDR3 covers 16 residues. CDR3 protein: CASSPKNRVSTDTQYF. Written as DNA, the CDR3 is TGTGCCAGCTCACCAAAAAACCGGGTCAGTACAGATACGCAGTATTTT.

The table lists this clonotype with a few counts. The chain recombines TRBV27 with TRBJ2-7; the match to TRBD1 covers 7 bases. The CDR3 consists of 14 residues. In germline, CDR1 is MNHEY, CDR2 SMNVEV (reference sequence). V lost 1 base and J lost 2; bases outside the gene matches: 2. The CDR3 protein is CASSLWDSPYEQYF. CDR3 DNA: TGTGCCAGCAGTTTATGGGACAGCCCCTACGAGCAGTACTTC.

CDR3 sequence: CASSGTGQFADTQYF. In DNA form, the CDR3 reads TGTGCCAGCAGCGGAACGGGACAGTTTGCAGATACGCAGTATTTT. This sequence joins TRBV11-3 and TRBJ2-3; 7 bases match TRBD1. Per germline, CDR1 SGHNT and CDR2 YENEEA. After removal of 5 bases from V and 4 bases from J, the junction contained 9 bases not matched to a gene. This CDR3 has 15 residues.

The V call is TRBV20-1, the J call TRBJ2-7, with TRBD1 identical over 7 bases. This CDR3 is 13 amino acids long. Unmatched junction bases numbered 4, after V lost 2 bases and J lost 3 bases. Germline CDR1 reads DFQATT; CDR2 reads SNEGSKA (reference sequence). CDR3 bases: TGCAGTGCTAGAACAGGGGCCCTCTACGAGCAGTACTTC. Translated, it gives CSARTGALYEQYF.

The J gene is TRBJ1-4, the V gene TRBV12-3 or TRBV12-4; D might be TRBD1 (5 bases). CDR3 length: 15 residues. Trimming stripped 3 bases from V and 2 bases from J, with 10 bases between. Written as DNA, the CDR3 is TGTGCCAGCAGTTTTGACGGGGGTACTAATGAAAAACTGTTTTTT. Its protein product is CASSFDGGTNEKLFF.

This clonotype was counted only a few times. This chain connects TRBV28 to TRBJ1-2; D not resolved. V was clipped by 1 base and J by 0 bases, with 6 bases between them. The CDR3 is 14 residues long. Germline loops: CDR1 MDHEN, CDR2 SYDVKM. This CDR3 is CASSLLVSNYGYTF. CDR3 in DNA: TGTGCCAGCAGTTTATTGGTTTCTAACTATGGCTACACCTTC.

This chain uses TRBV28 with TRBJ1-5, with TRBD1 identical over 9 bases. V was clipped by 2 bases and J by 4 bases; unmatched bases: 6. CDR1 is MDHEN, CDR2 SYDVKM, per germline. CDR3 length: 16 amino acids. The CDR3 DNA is TGTGCCAGCAGTTTACCACAGGGGGCGCAGAATCAGCCCCAGCATTTT. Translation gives CASSLPQGAQNQPQHF.

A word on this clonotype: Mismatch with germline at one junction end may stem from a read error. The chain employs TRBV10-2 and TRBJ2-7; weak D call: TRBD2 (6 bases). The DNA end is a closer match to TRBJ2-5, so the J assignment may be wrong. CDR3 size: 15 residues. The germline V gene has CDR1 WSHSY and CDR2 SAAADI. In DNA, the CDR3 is TGCACCAGCAGTGAGTCGGGACTTTTCCCAGAGACCCAGTACTTC. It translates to CTSSESGLFPETQYF.